This record covers a single TCR beta chain. Its antigen is undetermined. A much more abundant neighbour one base away suggests this may be a read error. From around 440 ng of RNA, a library with molecular barcoded alpha/delta and beta/gamma adaptors was made. TCRdb independently ran MiXCR on the reads; one entry per CDR3 protein. The sample has tens of thousands of distinct CDR3 sequences; about a fifth are singletons. This sample is drawn from a study of read filtering for tumor transcriptome and immune sequencing. Study-level points and caveats: IR-seq and RNA-seq agreed better without single-read clonotypes. Around 85% of IR-seq clonotypes had one read, totaling around 3.4% of reads; RNA-seq: approximately 75% and 45%.

Germline CDR1 and CDR2: LGHDT and YNNKEL (reference sequence). This CDR3 has 15 residues. The origin of this receptor is a donor aged 40 or over with multiple myeloma. The J gene is TRBJ2-2, the V gene TRBV3-1; the D gene is possibly TRBD1 (7 bases). The sequencing input was a population of CD138-negative cells sorted from bone marrow. The DNA of the CDR3 is TGTGCCAGCGGCCAGGGGGGCGCCGGCACCGGGGAGCTGTTTTTT. Amino acids: CASGQGGAGTGELFF.